The 23 T cell receptor beta chains below come from one sample, sequenced in a study of blood T cell repertoires in COVID-19. Assay: immunoSEQ multiplex PCR; the TCRdb copy retains only in-frame clones and omits some. Of more than 250,000 clones listed, 86% are singletons. Sequencing was done on a sample of peripheral blood. Receptor source: a man younger than 35 with active or convalescent COVID-19.

The rearrangement joins TRBV5-1 to TRBJ1-1, with unresolved D. V was trimmed by 4 bases and J by 4 bases, leaving 17 bases between them. The CDR3 runs 15 residues. Germline CDR1 SGHRS, CDR2 YFSETQ. Written as DNA, the CDR3 is TGCGCCAGCAGCAGTAACAGAATTGGGAGCACTGAAGCTTTCTTT. It yields the protein CASSSNRIGSTEAFF.

The rearrangement links TRBV9 to TRBJ1-5; D gene unclear. CDR1 and CDR2 (germline): SGDLS, YYNGEE. The germline V and J ends were trimmed by 4 bases and 4 bases, with 12 bases remaining between them. This CDR3 region has 14 residues. The CDR3 sequence: CASSRGEENQPQHF. Written as DNA, the CDR3 is TGTGCCAGCAGCCGGGGAGAAGAAAATCAGCCCCAGCATTTT.

This rearrangement joins TRBV19 to TRBJ2-1, with TRBD2 identical over 8 bases. The CDR3 loop spans 14 amino acids. In germline, CDR1 is LNHDA, CDR2 SQIVND (reference sequence). V shed 5 bases, J shed 7 bases, and the junction held 7 bases outside the gene matches. In nucleotides, the CDR3 is TGTGCCAGTAGTCCACGGCGGGGGGCGAATGAGCAGTTCTTC. Its protein is CASSPRRGANEQFF.

This sequence joins TRBV28 and TRBJ2-2, with D perhaps matching TRBD2 (6 bases). Trimming left V 4 bases short and J 1 base short, with 13 bases between. The CDR3 runs 16 residues. Germline CDR1 reads MDHEN; CDR2 reads SYDVKM. The CDR3 DNA sequence: TGTGCCAGCAGTTCGGGGGATTCCAGGAACACCGGGGAGCTGTTTTTT. It translates to CASSSGDSRNTGELFF. The full variable domain, with the rest looked up from reference TRBV28 and TRBJ2-2, is DVKVTQSSRYLVKRTGEKVFLECVQDMDHENMFWYRQDPGLGLRLIYFSYDVKMKEKGDIPEGYSVSREKKERFSLILESASTNQTSMYLCASSSGDSRNTGELFFGEGSRLTVL.

The V and J genes are TRBV5-1 and TRBJ2-1; 13 positions agree with TRBD2. From germline, CDR1 is SGHRS and CDR2 YFSETQ. The V gene end was trimmed by 4 bases and the J gene end by 15 bases; junction bases not matched to a gene: 13. This CDR3 region has 15 residues. CDR3 DNA sequence: TGCGCCAGCAGCCTGGCCGGACTAGCGGGAGATTTACTGTTCTTC. This translates into CASSLAGLAGDLLFF.

Points on this clone: Other DNA sequences of this sample code for an identical CDR3. The chain recombines TRBV7-9 with TRBJ1-5, with D possibly matching TRBD1 (6 bases). The germline gives CDR1 SEHNR, CDR2 FQNEAQ (reference sequence). This CDR3 spans 15 amino acids. The germline V and J ends were trimmed by 2 bases and 1 base, with 9 bases remaining between them. The CDR3 loop reads CASSLRGGSNQPQHF. In nucleotides, the CDR3 is TGTGCCAGCAGCTTAAGGGGGGGAAGCAATCAGCCCCAGCATTTT.

The chain employs TRBV19 and TRBJ1-5; D gene unclear. The V gene lost 3 bases and the J gene lost 4 bases, with 10 bases spanning the gap. The length of the CDR3 is 14 residues. The germline V gene encodes CDR1 LNHDA and CDR2 SQIVND (reference sequence). CDR3 loop: CASSIYSSNQPQHF. The CDR3 bases are TGTGCCAGTAGTATCTACAGTTCAAATCAGCCCCAGCATTTT.

The J gene is TRBJ1-6, the V gene TRBV13; TRBD1 matches 8 bases. V was pared by 1 base and J by 10 bases, with 3 bases of the junction left unmatched. CDR1 is PRHDT and CDR2 is FYEKMQ in the germline V gene (reference sequence). The CDR3 sequence is 14 residues long. The CDR3 loop reads CASSLEDRGSPLHF. The DNA for the CDR3 is TGTGCCAGCAGCTTAGAAGACAGGGGCTCACCCCTCCACTTT. Using reference TRBV13 and TRBJ1-6 for the parts outside the CDR3, the full variable domain is AAGVIQSPRHLIKEKRETATLKCYPIPRHDTVYWYQQGPGQDPQFLISFYEKMQSDKGSIPDRFSAQQFSDYHSELNMSSLELGDSALYFCASSLEDRGSPLHFGNGTRLTVT.

The chain has TRBV27 and TRBJ2-7, with 11 bases aligning to TRBD2. With 2 bases clipped from V and 2 bases from J, the junction kept 2 bases outside the gene matches. The CDR3 is made up of 15 amino acids. Germline loops: CDR1 MNHEY, CDR2 SMNVEV (reference sequence). CDR3 residues: CASSLGLAGAYEQYF. The DNA of the CDR3 is TGTGCCAGCAGTTTAGGACTAGCGGGTGCCTACGAGCAGTACTTC.

This clone was recorded once. A read error may account for a junction end that differs from germline. The J gene is TRBJ2-3, the V gene TRBV7-3, with TRBD2 matching over 10 bases. This CDR3 is built from 14 residues. Germline V gene sequence: CDR1 SGHTA, CDR2 FQGTGA. CDR3 nucleotides: TGTGCCAGCAGCCCTAGCGGGAGCATAGATACGCAGTATTTT. Amino acid sequence: CASSPSGSIDTQYF.

The chain combines TRBV28 with TRBJ2-7; tentative D call: TRBD1 (5 bases). Germline assignment: CDR1 MDHEN and CDR2 SYDVKM. The CDR3 sequence is 12 residues long. V was trimmed by 6 bases and J by 3 bases, leaving 9 bases between them. In nucleotides, the CDR3 is TGTGCCAGCAGCCAGACAGTCTACGAGCAGTACTTC. It is translated as CASSQTVYEQYF.

V is TRBV2 and J is TRBJ2-5; the match to TRBD2 covers 8 bases. J lost 5 bases, V lost 6 bases, and 11 bases had no gene match. This CDR3 comprises 15 residues. Per germline, CDR1 SNHLY and CDR2 FYNNEI. The CDR3 loop reads CASSFQREPRETQYF. The DNA for the CDR3 is TGTGCCAGCAGCTTCCAGCGGGAGCCTCGGGAGACCCAGTACTTC.

This chain uses TRBV30 with TRBJ2-2; D is perhaps TRBD1 (5 bases). Trimming removed 8 bases from V and 5 bases from J, with 18 bases in between. The CDR3 runs to 14 residues. Germline loops: CDR1 GTSNPN, CDR2 SVGIG (reference sequence). CDR3 coding DNA: TGTGCCGGGATTTTGGCTGACAGAACCGGGGAGCTGTTTTTT. Encoded protein: CAGILADRTGELFF. Full variable domain (rest looked up from reference TRBV30 and TRBJ2-2): SQTIHQWPATLVQPVGSPLSLECTVEGTSNPNLYWYRQAAGRGLQLLFYSVGIGQISSEVPQNLSASRPQDRQFILSSKKLLLSDSGFYLCAGILADRTGELFFGEGSRLTVL.

The rearrangement uses TRBV5-1 and TRBJ2-3; TRBD1 agrees at 8 bases. The CDR3 is 14 residues long. The J segment lost 4 bases and the V segment lost 3 bases, leaving 4 bases of the junction unmatched. CDR1 is SGHRS, CDR2 YFSETQ, per germline. The CDR3 DNA reads as TGCGCCAGCAGCTACGGACAGGGTTCAGATACGCAGTATTTT. It codes for CASSYGQGSDTQYF.

This clone was counted once. The chain carries TRBV29-1 and TRBJ2-7, with 7 positions matching TRBD2. The CDR3 has 14 residues. Germline V gene lookup returns CDR1 SQVTM and CDR2 ANQGSEA. Unmatched junction bases numbered 10, after V lost 5 bases and J lost 3 bases. The CDR3, as DNA: TGCAGCGTTTTCAACGGGAGGTGCCTCTACGAGCAGTACTTC. Translating gives CSVFNGRCLYEQYF.

V and J are TRBV10-2 and TRBJ2-3; 13 bases align to TRBD2. The CDR3 consists of 14 residues. Germline CDR1 is WSHSY and CDR2 is SAAADI. Trimming removed 10 bases from V and 4 bases from J; junction bases left unmatched: 5. CDR3 sequence: CATSGLAGPDTQYF. The CDR3 DNA reads as TGCGCCACCTCGGGACTAGCGGGACCAGATACGCAGTATTTT.

This clone was seen a single time. The rearrangement uses TRBV10-1 and TRBJ2-5, with a weak D call TRBD2 (6 bases). Germline V gene data show CDR1 as WNHNN and CDR2 as SYGVQD (reference sequence). Trimming left V 2 bases short and J 0 bases short, with 7 bases between. The length of the CDR3 is 14 residues. CDR3 sequence reads: CASSEGGYQETQYF. CDR3 sequence (DNA): TGCGCCAGCAGTGAGGGGGGGTACCAAGAGACCCAGTACTTC.

The chain links TRBV9 to TRBJ2-2; TRBD1 matches 9 bases. The length of the CDR3 is 15 residues. The V and J ends lost 5 bases and 4 bases, in that order; junction bases with no gene match: 6. The germline gives CDR1 SGDLS, CDR2 YYNGEE. CDR3 sequence: CASRGQGLVTGELFF. CDR3 nucleotide sequence: TGTGCCAGCAGGGGACAGGGTTTAGTCACCGGGGAGCTGTTTTTT.

This clone appeared once. V and J are TRBV19 and TRBJ2-3, with unresolved D. Trimming removed 1 base at V and 6 bases at J, with 2 bases between. This CDR3 comprises 11 residues. Looked up from germline, CDR1 is LNHDA and CDR2 is SQIVND (reference sequence). The CDR3 here is CASSIADTQYF. In nucleotides, the CDR3 is TGTGCCAGTAGTATAGCGGATACGCAGTATTTT.

The chain carries TRBV11-2 and TRBJ2-2; TRBD2 matches at 11 bases. CDR3 length: 19 amino acids. Germline trimming cut 2 bases from V and 0 bases from J; bases unmatched to any gene: 8. Germline values: CDR1 SGHAT, CDR2 FQNNGV. This CDR3 is CASSLYPSGGSANTGELFF. DNA for the CDR3: TGTGCCAGCAGCTTATACCCTAGCGGGGGGTCCGCGAACACCGGGGAGCTGTTTTTT. The full variable domain, completed using reference TRBV11-2 and TRBJ2-2, is EAGVAQSPRYKIIEKRQSVAFWCNPISGHATLYWYQQILGQGPKLLIQFQNNGVVDDSQLPKDRFSAERLKGVDSTLKIQPAKLEDSAVYLCASSLYPSGGSANTGELFFGEGSRLTVL.

This sequence joins TRBV6-6 and TRBJ2-1, with 10 nucleotides matching TRBD2. Germline CDR1 is MNHNY and CDR2 is SVGAGI (reference sequence). The CDR3 runs 14 residues. V gave up 11 bases and J gave up 9 bases; unmatched junction bases: 13. The CDR3: CAATSGRGTIEQFF. In DNA, the CDR3 is TGTGCCGCAACCAGCGGGAGGGGTACAATTGAGCAGTTCTTC.

V and J are TRBV5-4 and TRBJ2-1; 10 bases align to TRBD2. The CDR3 is 15 residues long. Per the germline V gene, CDR1 is SGHNT and CDR2 is YYREEE (reference sequence). Trimming took 4 bases from V and 5 from J; bases not matched to a gene: 6. The CDR3 here is CASSLSGRANNEQFF. As DNA, the CDR3 is TGTGCCAGCAGCCTAAGCGGGAGGGCCAACAATGAGCAGTTCTTC.

The chain has TRBV6-2 or TRBV6-3 and TRBJ2-3; weak D call: TRBD1 (6 bases). The CDR3 is 15 amino acids. V lost 5 bases and J 5 bases, leaving 17 bases between the germline ends. Germline CDR1 MNHEY, CDR2 SVGEGT. The CDR3 DNA is TGTGCCAGCAGTACCCCAGGACAGCAAGGAGATACGCAGTATTTT. Translated: CASSTPGQQGDTQYF.